What follows are 29 T cell receptor beta chains derived from one specimen sequenced in a study of early T cells in non-severe SARS-CoV-2 infection. From the 5' RACE reads, TCRdb called clonotypes with MiXCR, one entry per CDR3 protein. The data show roughly 40,000 distinct CDR3 sequences, approximately 7.1% seen once. Sample: whole blood. These TCRs come from an adult who was a healthcare worker with PCR-confirmed SARS-CoV-2 infection or an uninfected control (not recorded which).

This clonotype has more than one count but fewer than ten. The rearrangement uses TRBV6-6 and TRBJ1-4; D may be TRBD1 (5 bases). V was cut by 10 bases and J by 8 bases, with 20 bases left in between. Germline V CDR1 and CDR2: MNHNY, SVGAGI (reference sequence). The CDR3 has 14 residues. CDR3 sequence: CATLRGEMGEKLFF. CDR3 coding DNA: TGTGCCACCCTGCGGGGGGAAATGGGCGAAAAACTGTTTTTT.

This clonotype was detected ten times or more. The J gene is TRBJ1-1, the V gene TRBV20-1; 7 bases line up with TRBD1. V lost 8 bases, J lost 3 bases, and 3 bases stayed unmatched. Germline V gives CDR1 DFQATT, CDR2 SNEGSKA (reference sequence). The CDR3 runs 11 residues. This CDR3 reads CSTGVDTEAFF. The DNA for the CDR3 is TGCAGTACAGGGGTCGACACTGAAGCTTTCTTT.

This clonotype has a handful of counts. The J gene is TRBJ2-2, the V gene TRBV12-3 or TRBV12-4; D is possibly TRBD1 or TRBD2 (6 bases each). The CDR3 covers 14 residues. V shed 3 bases and J shed 5 bases, with 10 bases lying between them. The CDR3 bases are TGTGCCAGCAGTTTGTGGGGGGCGACCGGGGAGCTGTTTTTT. This sequence encodes CASSLWGATGELFF.

The chain employs TRBV29-1 and TRBJ2-2; 8 bases are a match to TRBD2. This CDR3 region has 14 residues. Germline CDR1 reads SQVTM; CDR2 reads ANQGSEA. V lost 7 bases to trimming and J lost 6 bases; unmatched junction nucleotides: 10. The CDR3 protein is CSGEAGGAPGELFF. CDR3 DNA: TGCAGCGGGGAGGCCGGGGGGGCTCCCGGGGAGCTGTTTTTT.

This clonotype was picked up one time. Just one base apart from a much larger clone, this may be a read error. The chain links TRBV7-6 to TRBJ2-3, with 10 bases aligning to TRBD2. This CDR3 is built from 15 residues. Germline V gene data show CDR1 as SGHVS and CDR2 as FNYEAQ. Unmatched junction bases numbered 2, after V lost 5 bases and J lost 0 bases. The CDR3, as DNA: TGTGCCAGCAGCCCTAGCGGGGGCAGCACAGATACGCAGTATTTT. Protein product: CASSPSGGSTDTQYF.

The chain employs TRBV9 and TRBJ2-6; unclear D gene. With 4 bases removed from V and 2 bases from J, the gap between germline ends came to 10 bases. The V gene's germline CDR1 is SGDLS and CDR2 YYNGEE. This CDR3 has 15 residues. The CDR3 sequence is CASSTIGAGANVLTF. The CDR3 region has the DNA TGTGCCAGCAGCACTATTGGCGCTGGGGCCAACGTCCTGACTTTC.

This chain uses TRBV6-4 with TRBJ2-3; 10 bases map to TRBD1. V dropped 4 bases and J dropped 5; count of bases not matched to a gene: 6. The CDR3 consists of 15 residues. Germline CDR1 MRHNA, CDR2 SNTAGT. The CDR3 protein is CASSAKTGGGDTQYF. As DNA, the CDR3 is TGTGCCAGCAGTGCAAAGACAGGGGGCGGAGATACGCAGTATTTT.

There are many counts of this clonotype. For the CDR3, the DNA is TGTGCCAGCAGCCGAATTCGGGACACCTCTAACTATGGCTACACCTTC. This encodes CASSRIRDTSNYGYTF. The rearrangement joins TRBV11-2 to TRBJ1-2; D may be TRBD1 (6 bases). Germline CDR1 SGHAT, CDR2 FQNNGV. The CDR3 spans 16 residues. Trimming took 5 bases from V and 0 from J, leaving 16 bases between them.

This clonotype was recorded many times. V gene TRBV6-6 combines with J gene TRBJ2-1, with D perhaps matching TRBD2 (6 bases). The CDR3 length is 13 residues. Germline V gene data show CDR1 as MNHNY and CDR2 as SVGAGI (reference sequence). V lost 6 bases to trimming and J lost 5 bases, with 11 bases between them. The CDR3 DNA is TGTGCCAGCAGGGGCGGGACCGACAATGAGCAGTTCTTC. Translation gives CASRGGTDNEQFF.

This clonotype appeared a few times. V is TRBV12-5 and J is TRBJ1-5; the D is unclear. The germline gives CDR1 LGHNT, CDR2 FRNRAP. Deletions cut 5 bases from V and 5 bases from J, with 4 bases between. The CDR3 sequence is 11 residues long. The chain's CDR3 is CASGAYQPQHF. For the CDR3, the DNA is TGTGCTAGTGGTGCGTATCAGCCCCAGCATTTT.

This clonotype appeared many times. This chain joins TRBV7-2 and TRBJ1-6; TRBD1 is a possible D gene (5 bases). From germline, CDR1 is SGHTA and CDR2 FQGNSA. The CDR3 loop spans 14 amino acids. Trimming took 3 bases from V and 7 from J, leaving 10 bases between them. CDR3 bases: TGTGCCAGCAGCTTGGTGGGGCGGAATTCACCCCTCCACTTT. This encodes CASSLVGRNSPLHF.

This clonotype was detected ten times or more. The V call is TRBV6-5, the J call TRBJ1-6, with 10 nucleotides matching TRBD1. CDR1 is MNHEY and CDR2 is SVGAGI in the germline V gene. This CDR3 region has 14 residues. J lost 9 bases, V lost 6 bases, and 5 bases had no gene match. CDR3 DNA sequence: TGTGCCAGCAGGCCGGGACAGGGGAGTTCACCCCTCCACTTT. Protein sequence: CASRPGQGSSPLHF.

The CDR3, as DNA: TGTGCCAGCAGTAGACAGGGGGCGGTTAATGAAAAACTGTTTTTT. Encoded protein: CASSRQGAVNEKLFF. The chain has TRBV6-5 and TRBJ1-4; 10 bases fit TRBD1. CDR1 is MNHEY, CDR2 SVGAGI, per germline. The CDR3 is 15 amino acids. Trimming removed 5 bases from V and 4 bases from J; junction bases left unmatched: 4.

This clonotype appeared a few times. The CDR3 sequence is CASSPQRTGELFF. The CDR3 DNA is TGTGCCAGCAGCCCACAGAGGACCGGGGAGCTGTTTTTT. The chain combines TRBV5-4 with TRBJ2-2; D not resolved. CDR3 length equals 13 residues. Germline loops: CDR1 SGHNT, CDR2 YYREEE (reference sequence). Trimming removed 4 bases at V and 5 bases at J, with 9 bases between.

This clonotype was recorded a few times. The V gene is TRBV2, the J gene TRBJ1-1, with D perhaps matching TRBD1 (6 bases). With 5 bases removed from V and 6 bases from J, the gap between germline ends came to 13 bases. The length of the CDR3 is 13 residues. Germline V gene data show CDR1 as SNHLY and CDR2 as FYNNEI. The CDR3, as DNA: TGTGCCAGCAGTAAGTCAGGGGAGGCTGAAGCTTTCTTT. Its translation is CASSKSGEAEAFF.

V usage is TRBV29-1 and J usage is TRBJ1-2; 7 bases map to TRBD1. From germline, CDR1 is SQVTM and CDR2 ANQGSEA. V lost 0 bases and J lost 2; bases outside the gene matches: 6. The CDR3 runs to 15 residues. The CDR3 sequence: CSVEDFETGNYGYTF. The DNA for the CDR3 is TGCAGCGTTGAAGATTTCGAGACAGGGAACTATGGCTACACCTTC.

This clonotype appeared many times. The rearrangement joins TRBV18 to TRBJ1-1; TRBD1 agrees at 7 bases. V gave up 3 bases and J gave up 4 bases; unmatched junction bases: 2. This CDR3 has 13 residues. Germline V gives CDR1 KGHSH, CDR2 LQKENI. The CDR3 sequence: CASSPTGITEAFF. The CDR3 nucleotides are TGTGCCAGCTCACCGACAGGGATCACTGAAGCTTTCTTT.

This clonotype was observed many times. The chain links TRBV7-2 to TRBJ2-7, with 10 nucleotides matching TRBD2. Germline V gene data show CDR1 as SGHTA and CDR2 as FQGNSA. Trimming took 0 bases from V and 9 from J; bases not matched to a gene: 5. This CDR3 is 14 amino acids long. The DNA of the CDR3 is TGTGCCAGCAGCTTAGCGTTAGCGGGGGGCCCGCAGTACTTC. Amino acids: CASSLALAGGPQYF.

The chain has TRBV6-7 and TRBJ1-5, with no clear D. TRBV6-7 is an open reading frame whose function is uncertain. The germline V and J ends were trimmed by 5 bases and 2 bases, with 13 bases remaining between them. The CDR3 runs to 15 residues. Here the CDR3 reads CASSPGRHGNQPQHF. CDR3 nucleotide sequence: TGTGCCAGCAGTCCTGGCAGGCATGGCAATCAGCCCCAGCATTTT.

A few counts support this clonotype. The gene calls are TRBV6-2 or TRBV6-3 and TRBJ2-7; maybe TRBD1 (6 bases). The ends were cut back, 2 bases at V and 0 bases at J, with 11 bases in the middle. The CDR3 runs to 15 residues. The V gene's germline CDR1 is MNHEY and CDR2 SVGEGT. CDR3 DNA: TGTGCCAGCAGTTACGCCGGGACACGCTCCTACGAGCAGTACTTC. Protein sequence: CASSYAGTRSYEQYF.

In this sample, this clonotype turned up many times. The gene calls are TRBV7-3 and TRBJ2-2; D is ambiguous. Germline CDR1 is SGHTA and CDR2 is FQGTGA. Trimming pared 0 bases from V and 2 bases from J, leaving 7 bases between. The CDR3 has 15 amino acids. Here the CDR3 reads CASSLTATNTGELFF. The CDR3 coding sequence is TGTGCCAGCAGCTTAACGGCCACCAACACCGGGGAGCTGTTTTTT.

V and J are TRBV7-8 and TRBJ2-5; D unresolved. V shed 2 bases and J shed 3 bases, with 7 bases lying between them. This CDR3 contains 13 residues. Germline CDR1 reads SGHVS; CDR2 reads FQNEAQ. The CDR3 DNA reads TGTGCCAGCAGCTTATGGCCAGAAGAGACCCAGTACTTC. As protein: CASSLWPEETQYF.

This clonotype was counted only a few times. The chain links TRBV5-1 to TRBJ2-4; a weak D match, TRBD2 (5 bases). The V end lost 4 bases, the J end lost 7 bases, and 15 bases lay between the germline ends. CDR1 is SGHRS, CDR2 YFSETQ, per germline. The CDR3 runs to 14 residues. The CDR3 DNA reads as TGCGCCAGCAGCCCCGAACAAGGGAGCAACATTCAGTACTTC. It yields the protein CASSPEQGSNIQYF.

The chain couples TRBV19 to TRBJ2-3; maybe TRBD1 (6 bases). Looked up from germline, CDR1 is LNHDA and CDR2 is SQIVND (reference sequence). The CDR3 contains 17 residues. Trimming removed 3 bases from V and 1 base from J, with 17 bases in between. The CDR3 DNA sequence: TGTGCCAGTAGTATGGCTATTCCGGGACACCGCACAGATACGCAGTATTTT. Amino acids: CASSMAIPGHRTDTQYF.

This clonotype was counted once. This rearrangement joins TRBV18 to TRBJ1-1; unclear D gene. The CDR3 is made up of 13 amino acids. The germline V gene has CDR1 KGHSH and CDR2 LQKENI. Trimming took 5 bases from V and 9 from J, leaving 16 bases between them. CDR3 nucleotide sequence: TGTGCCAGCTCAACCGAACGAGACAAAAAAGCTTTCTTT. Its translation: CASSTERDKKAFF.

This clonotype has only a few counts. V usage is TRBV7-2 and J usage is TRBJ2-7; TRBD1 aligns across 9 bases. CDR3 length: 14 residues. In germline, CDR1 is SGHTA, CDR2 FQGNSA. The J segment lost 1 base and the V segment lost 4 bases, leaving 2 bases of the junction unmatched. This CDR3 reads CASSWDRASYEQYF. The CDR3 region has the DNA TGTGCCAGCAGCTGGGACAGGGCTTCCTACGAGCAGTACTTC.

The chain couples TRBV6-1 to TRBJ2-5, with 8 bases matching TRBD2. With V trimmed by 4 bases and J by 0 bases, 7 bases remained unmatched. Germline V gives CDR1 MNHNS, CDR2 SASEGT. The CDR3 runs to 16 residues. The CDR3 loop is CASSGGLAGYQETQYF. The CDR3 DNA reads TGTGCCAGCAGTGGCGGTCTAGCGGGTTACCAAGAGACCCAGTACTTC.

This clonotype has a count of ten or more. The genes are TRBV9 and TRBJ2-7; possible D gene TRBD2, 6 bases. The CDR3 is 15 amino acids. The germline V gene has CDR1 SGDLS and CDR2 YYNGEE. V lost 0 bases and J lost 5, with 15 bases in between. The CDR3 nucleotides read TGTGCCAGCAGCGTAGAAGGACGCGGGGTCAACGAGCAGTACTTC. It encodes CASSVEGRGVNEQYF.

The chain combines TRBV2 with TRBJ1-1, with a tentative D call TRBD1 (6 bases). The germline V gene has CDR1 SNHLY and CDR2 FYNNEI. Trimming pared 4 bases from V and 4 bases from J, leaving 13 bases between. The CDR3 covers 14 residues. CDR3 coding DNA: TGTGCCAGCAGTGTCAGGGGAAGGGGCACTGAAGCTTTCTTT. Protein: CASSVRGRGTEAFF.